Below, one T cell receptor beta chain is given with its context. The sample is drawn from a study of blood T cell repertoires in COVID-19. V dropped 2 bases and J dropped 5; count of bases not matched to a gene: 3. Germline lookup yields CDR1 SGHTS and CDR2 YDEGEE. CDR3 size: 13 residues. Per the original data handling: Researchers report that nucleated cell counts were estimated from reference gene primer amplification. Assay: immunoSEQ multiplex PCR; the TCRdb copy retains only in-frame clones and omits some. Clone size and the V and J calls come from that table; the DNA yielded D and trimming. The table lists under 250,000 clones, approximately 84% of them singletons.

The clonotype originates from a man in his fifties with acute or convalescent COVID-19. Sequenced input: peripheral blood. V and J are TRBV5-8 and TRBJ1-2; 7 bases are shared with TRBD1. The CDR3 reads CASSFGTDYGYTF. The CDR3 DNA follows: TGTGCCAGCAGCTTCGGGACAGATTATGGCTACACCTTC.